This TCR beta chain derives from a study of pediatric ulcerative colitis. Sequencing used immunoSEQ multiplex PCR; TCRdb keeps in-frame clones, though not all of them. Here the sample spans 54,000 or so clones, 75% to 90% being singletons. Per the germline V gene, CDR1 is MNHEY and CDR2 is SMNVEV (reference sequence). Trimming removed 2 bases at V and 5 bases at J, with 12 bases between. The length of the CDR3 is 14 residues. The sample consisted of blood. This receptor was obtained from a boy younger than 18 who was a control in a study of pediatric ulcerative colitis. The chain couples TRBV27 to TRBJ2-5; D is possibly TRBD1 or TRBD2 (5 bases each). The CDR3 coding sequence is TGTGCCAGCAGTTTACAGGGACGCGGGGAGACCCAGTACTTC. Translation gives CASSLQGRGETQYF.